Shown below are 10 T cell receptor beta chains from a single sample sequenced in a study of T-cell reconstitution after alpha-beta-depleted transplantation in children. TCRbeta library preparation incorporated unique molecular identifiers. MiXCR, run by TCRdb on the PCR reads, gives a single entry per CDR3 protein. The data hold hundreds of thousands of distinct CDR3 sequences, with 15% to 20% observed a single time. The input for sequencing was PBMCs, mostly from graft donor cells, taken 360 days after TCRalphabeta/CD19-depleted stem cell transplant. These receptors were collected from a male patient between 5 and 17 years old who had a stem cell transplant for acute lymphoblastic leukemia, so the T cells may come from the graft donor.

This clonotype showed up many times. The rearrangement uses TRBV12-3 or TRBV12-4 and TRBJ1-5; 8 nucleotides align to TRBD1. V lost 6 bases and J lost 4; bases outside the gene matches: 5. The CDR3 totals 14 residues. Here the CDR3 reads CASRRQGSNQPQHF. Written as DNA, the CDR3 is TGTGCCAGCAGGAGACAGGGGTCTAATCAGCCCCAGCATTTT.

The chain carries TRBV7-8 and TRBJ2-7, with 8 bases matching TRBD1. Germline values: CDR1 SGHVS, CDR2 FQNEAQ. V was clipped by 3 bases and J by 2 bases; unmatched bases: 6. The CDR3 extends over 15 amino acids. CDR3 in amino acids: CASSFGQGTPYEQYF. The CDR3, as DNA: TGTGCCAGCAGCTTTGGACAGGGTACCCCCTACGAGCAGTACTTC.

There are many counts of this clonotype. The genes are TRBV5-5 and TRBJ2-7, with 8 nucleotides matching TRBD2. V lost 0 bases and J lost 0; bases outside the gene matches: 5. The CDR3 runs 16 residues. From germline, CDR1 is SGHKS and CDR2 YYEKEE (reference sequence). The CDR3 here is CASSLGLAGSSYEQYF. The CDR3 DNA is TGTGCCAGCAGCTTGGGGTTAGCGGGAAGCTCCTACGAGCAGTACTTC.

This clonotype was detected only a few times. The gene calls are TRBV20-1 and TRBJ2-1; the match to TRBD2 covers 7 bases. Germline V gives CDR1 DFQATT, CDR2 SNEGSKA (reference sequence). There are 14 residues in the CDR3. V was clipped by 5 bases and J by 6 bases; unmatched bases: 10. The CDR3 nucleotides read TGCAGTGCTCCCTCCGGACTAGGGTCCAATGAGCAGTTCTTC. Translating it yields CSAPSGLGSNEQFF.

The chain employs TRBV11-2 and TRBJ2-3, with 7 positions matching TRBD1. The germline V gene encodes CDR1 SGHAT and CDR2 FQNNGV. The CDR3 is 14 amino acids. V was pared by 5 bases and J by 3 bases, with 5 bases of the junction left unmatched. The CDR3 sequence is CASSPGQVTDTQYF. In DNA form, the CDR3 reads TGTGCCAGCAGCCCCGGACAGGTTACAGATACGCAGTATTTT.

This clonotype was counted at least ten times. The chain combines TRBV20-1 with TRBJ2-2; the D is unclear. V lost 0 bases and J 7 bases, leaving 12 bases between the germline ends. The CDR3 contains 14 residues. The germline V gene encodes CDR1 DFQATT and CDR2 SNEGSKA (reference sequence). CDR3 amino acids: CSARDSGLGGELFF. CDR3 in DNA: TGCAGTGCTAGAGATTCCGGCCTGGGCGGGGAGCTGTTTTTT.

Note on this clonotype: A much larger clone differs by one base, so this may be a read error. The rearrangement links TRBV7-3 to TRBJ1-1; D might be TRBD1 (5 bases). The CDR3 has 13 amino acids. Trimming removed 4 bases from V and 4 bases from J, with 10 bases in between. Germline loops: CDR1 SGHTA, CDR2 FQGTGA. The CDR3, as DNA: TGTGCCAGCAGCTGGACATGGGGCACTGAAGCTTTCTTT. It yields the protein CASSWTWGTEAFF.

The chain couples TRBV5-1 to TRBJ2-2; the D is unclear. The germline gives CDR1 SGHRS, CDR2 YFSETQ. This CDR3 region has 13 residues. Trimming cost V 1 base and J 6 bases, with 7 bases left between them. CDR3 in amino acids: CASSLYRSGELFF. The CDR3 nucleotides read TGCGCCAGCAGCTTGTACAGATCCGGGGAGCTGTTTTTT.

V gene TRBV20-1 combines with J gene TRBJ2-7; 9 bases are a match to TRBD1. The germline CDR1 and CDR2 sequences are DFQATT and SNEGSKA (reference sequence). V lost 5 bases and J lost 2; bases outside the gene matches: 4. The CDR3 has 13 amino acids. In DNA form, the CDR3 reads TGCAGTGCTCGACAGGGGGTGCCCTACGAGCAGTACTTC. It yields the protein CSARQGVPYEQYF.

V and J are TRBV7-8 and TRBJ1-1; D perhaps matches TRBD1 (5 bases). CDR3 size: 16 residues. Trimming cost V 2 bases and J 2 bases, with 15 bases left between them. In germline, CDR1 is SGHVS, CDR2 FQNEAQ. As DNA, the CDR3 is TGTGCCAGCAGCTTACGCAGGGTATACGGAAACACTGAAGCTTTCTTT. Protein: CASSLRRVYGNTEAFF.